A single sample gave rise to the 8 T cell receptor beta chains below, sequenced in a study of cytomegalovirus exposure and HLA in healthy donors. The PCR had 60 Vbeta and 13 Jbeta primers. The method was immunoSEQ multiplex PCR; TCRdb's version includes in-frame clones alone and lacks a portion of them. This sample yields just over 150,000 clones, of which about 85% are seen a single time; about 2% belongs to the top ten. The sequencing sample was made of PBMCs. Source of these receptors: a man aged 18 to 29 in good health and CMV-seropositive.

The chain joins TRBV5-1 to TRBJ2-7, with TRBD1 identical over 9 bases. Germline V gene lookup returns CDR1 SGHRS and CDR2 YFSETQ. The CDR3 spans 16 residues. Germline trimming cut 4 bases from V and 2 bases from J; bases unmatched to any gene: 10. The CDR3 reads CASSTGRTGEAYEQYF. CDR3 DNA: TGCGCCAGCAGCACCGGAAGGACAGGGGAAGCCTACGAGCAGTACTTC.

This clone was detected a few times. V is TRBV29-1 and J is TRBJ2-5, with D possibly being TRBD1 (5 bases). This CDR3 has 13 residues. Per the germline V gene, CDR1 is SQVTM and CDR2 is ANQGSEA. Trimming stripped 2 bases from V and 5 bases from J, with 12 bases between. DNA for the CDR3: TGCAGCGTTGAAATCTGGCAGGGCGAGACCCAGTACTTC. It encodes CSVEIWQGETQYF.

This clone came up a few times. The CDR3 reads CASTSWTGTPGEQYF. Written as DNA, the CDR3 is TGTGCCAGCACCTCATGGACAGGTACCCCGGGGGAGCAGTACTTC. The chain couples TRBV5-5 to TRBJ2-7; 7 positions match TRBD1. CDR3 length equals 15 residues. The V gene end was trimmed by 6 bases and the J gene end by 7 bases; junction bases not matched to a gene: 16. Germline V gene data show CDR1 as SGHKS and CDR2 as YYEKEE (reference sequence).

CDR3 residues: CASSQPSGGLRDTQYF. For the CDR3, the DNA is TGTGCCAGCAGCCAACCTAGCGGGGGCTTGAGGGATACGCAGTATTTT. This chain connects TRBV7-2 to TRBJ2-3, with TRBD2 matching over 10 bases. Germline loops: CDR1 SGHTA, CDR2 FQGNSA. J lost 6 bases, V lost 5 bases, and 11 bases had no gene match. The CDR3 is 16 amino acids.

The chain joins TRBV2 to TRBJ1-1; TRBD1 matches at 8 bases. The CDR3 length is 14 residues. CDR1 is SNHLY, CDR2 FYNNEI, per germline. The junction had 5 bases not matched to a gene; V was cut back by 6 bases and J by 2 bases. This CDR3 reads CASRGQVGNTEAFF. Here the CDR3 DNA reads TGTGCCAGCAGGGGACAGGTGGGTAACACTGAAGCTTTCTTT. The full variable domain, its missing parts supplied by reference TRBV2 and TRBJ1-1, is EPEVTQTPSHQVTQMGQEVILRCVPISNHLYFYWYRQILGQKVEFLVSFYNNEISEKSEIFDDQFSVERPDGSNFTLKIRSTKLEDSAMYFCASRGQVGNTEAFFGQGTRLTVV.

This clone was seen just once. The V and J genes are TRBV6-5 and TRBJ2-7; no definite D call. V was pared by 0 bases and J by 2 bases, with 8 bases between. The CDR3 is 14 residues long. In germline, CDR1 is MNHEY, CDR2 SVGAGI. The CDR3 loop is CASSYSAGTYEQYF. In nucleotides, the CDR3 is TGTGCCAGCAGTTACTCGGCAGGAACCTACGAGCAGTACTTC.

V and J are TRBV5-1 and TRBJ2-1; TRBD2 matches at 9 bases. This CDR3 region has 14 residues. Germline lookup yields CDR1 SGHRS and CDR2 YFSETQ. The V gene end was trimmed by 0 bases and the J gene end by 7 bases; junction bases not matched to a gene: 2. The CDR3 reads CASSLGRGGNEQFF. CDR3 sequence (DNA): TGCGCCAGCAGCTTGGGGCGGGGGGGGAATGAGCAGTTCTTC.

This chain uses TRBV6-6 with TRBJ1-1; 7 nucleotides match TRBD1. Germline CDR1 MNHNY, CDR2 SVGAGI (reference sequence). The length of the CDR3 is 14 residues. The J segment lost 1 base and the V segment lost 6 bases, leaving 5 bases of the junction unmatched. The CDR3 sequence: CASRRGTANTEAFF. The CDR3 coding sequence is TGTGCCAGCAGACGGGGGACAGCGAACACTGAAGCTTTCTTT.